This passage covers 17 T cell receptor beta chains from one sample sequenced in a study of a mutant IDH1 vaccine in newly diagnosed glioma. Noted time point: week 47, end of study. Topical imiquimod was applied with each vaccine dose, which held 300 ug of mutant IDH1 20-mer peptide. The assay was immunoSEQ multiplex PCR, and TCRdb's table has in-frame clones only and misses some. The sample yields approximately 34,000 clones, approximately 89% seen once. Their antigens are not known. Sequenced material: PBMCs, taken from a glioma patient whose treatment included an IDH1 peptide vaccine. The source is a man aged 35 to 55 with glioma.

The gene calls are TRBV6-5 and TRBJ2-2; D is perhaps TRBD1 (5 bases). CDR1 and CDR2 (germline): MNHEY, SVGAGI. With 5 bases removed from V and 4 bases from J, the gap between germline ends came to 14 bases. This CDR3 spans 15 amino acids. The CDR3 nucleotides are TGTGCCAGCAGTCTGGCATGGGGCGTCACCGGGGAGCTGTTTTTT. Its translation is CASSLAWGVTGELFF.

The genes are TRBV14 and TRBJ2-1; D is possibly TRBD1 or TRBD2 (5 bases each). Trimming removed 8 bases from V and 2 bases from J, with 16 bases in between. Germline CDR1 SGHDN, CDR2 FVKESK. This CDR3 contains 15 residues. The CDR3 reads CASGSRDLTYNEQFF. The CDR3 nucleotides read TGTGCCAGCGGGTCAAGGGACCTGACCTACAATGAGCAGTTCTTC.

The chain employs TRBV5-6 and TRBJ1-3; D remains unclear. In germline, CDR1 is SGHDT, CDR2 YYEEEE. Trimming removed 6 bases at V and 0 bases at J, with 10 bases between. The CDR3 spans 14 residues. The CDR3 sequence is CASTEGVSGNTIYF. CDR3 bases: TGTGCCAGCACCGAAGGAGTCTCTGGAAACACCATATATTTT.

This sequence joins TRBV15 and TRBJ1-2; D is ambiguous. CDR1 LNHNV and CDR2 YYDKDF come from the germline V gene (reference sequence). CDR3 length: 13 amino acids. V was clipped by 1 base and J by 0 bases, with 3 bases between them. CDR3 bases: TGTGCCACCAGCAGAGGTTCTAACTATGGCTACACCTTC. It codes for CATSRGSNYGYTF. Complete variable domain (other parts from reference TRBV15 and TRBJ1-2): DAMVIQNPRYQVTQFGKPVTLSCSQTLNHNVMYWYQQKSSQAPKLLFHYYDKDFNNEADTPDNFQSRRPNTSFCFLDIRSPGLGDTAMYLCATSRGSNYGYTFGSGTRLTVV.

The CDR3 here is CASSPSLVLGYTF. Written as DNA, the CDR3 is TGTGCCAGCAGTCCGAGCTTGGTTCTTGGCTACACCTTC. The chain uses TRBV28 and TRBJ1-2; D is ambiguous. This CDR3 contains 13 residues. V was clipped by 5 bases and J by 7 bases, with 14 bases between them. Germline CDR1 is MDHEN and CDR2 is SYDVKM.

The chain joins TRBV5-1 to TRBJ2-3, with 10 positions matching TRBD2. V was pared by 4 bases and J by 6 bases, with 17 bases of the junction left unmatched. The CDR3 length is 18 residues. Germline assignment: CDR1 SGHRS and CDR2 YFSETQ. The CDR3 region has the DNA TGCGCCAGCAGCCTAAACTTAGCGGGAGGAGCTACTCGGGATACGCAGTATTTT. Protein: CASSLNLAGGATRDTQYF. The full variable domain, its missing parts supplied by reference TRBV5-1 and TRBJ2-3, is KAGVTQTPRYLIKTRGQQVTLSCSPISGHRSVSWYQQTPGQGLQFLFEYFSETQRNKGNFPGRFSGRQFSNSRSEMNVSTLELGDSALYLCASSLNLAGGATRDTQYFGPGTRLTVL.

In DNA form, the CDR3 reads TGTGCCATCAGTGGACAGGGCACAGATACGCAGTATTTT. Its translation is CAISGQGTDTQYF. This chain joins TRBV10-3 and TRBJ2-3, with D perhaps matching TRBD1 (6 bases). Germline CDR1 reads ENHRY; CDR2 reads SYGVKD. The V end was cut by 4 bases, the J end by 1 base, with 6 bases between. This CDR3 region has 13 residues.

The chain employs TRBV9 and TRBJ1-1; TRBD1 matches 7 bases. The CDR3 has 15 residues. Trimming took 1 base from V and 5 from J; bases not matched to a gene: 8. Germline V gives CDR1 SGDLS, CDR2 YYNGEE. CDR3 loop: CASSVSGTRGTEAFF. CDR3 nucleotides: TGTGCCAGCAGCGTATCCGGCACCAGGGGGACTGAAGCTTTCTTT.

The chain recombines TRBV15 with TRBJ2-5; no clear D gene. The CDR3 extends over 16 amino acids. With 1 base removed from V and 5 bases from J, the gap between germline ends came to 17 bases. The germline CDR1 and CDR2 sequences are LNHNV and YYDKDF (reference sequence). DNA of the CDR3: TGTGCCACCAGCAGAGTAGGGCCCCCCGATGGGGAGACCCAGTACTTC. Its translation is CATSRVGPPDGETQYF. Supplemented by reference TRBV15 and TRBJ2-5, the full variable domain reads DAMVIQNPRYQVTQFGKPVTLSCSQTLNHNVMYWYQQKSSQAPKLLFHYYDKDFNNEADTPDNFQSRRPNTSFCFLDIRSPGLGDTAMYLCATSRVGPPDGETQYFGPGTRLLVL.

This chain connects TRBV11-3 to TRBJ1-6; D uncertain. This CDR3 is built from 13 residues. Trimming took 2 bases from V and 6 from J, leaving 5 bases between them. From germline, CDR1 is SGHNT and CDR2 YENEEA. DNA of the CDR3: TGTGCCAGCAGCTTATACCCTAATTCACCCCTCCACTTT. It is translated as CASSLYPNSPLHF.

The chain combines TRBV4-1 with TRBJ2-4; a weak D match, TRBD2 (5 bases). The ends were cut back, 4 bases at V and 0 bases at J, with 10 bases in the middle. Germline V gene data show CDR1 as MGHRA and CDR2 as YSYEKL. This CDR3 is built from 15 residues. As DNA, the CDR3 is TGCGCCAGCAGCCTCCTCGGACTAGCCAAAAACATTCAGTACTTC. It yields the protein CASSLLGLAKNIQYF.

This chain connects TRBV28 to TRBJ2-1; 7 nucleotides line up with TRBD2. Germline V lookup: CDR1 MDHEN, CDR2 SYDVKM. J was trimmed by 14 bases and V by 1 base; bases with no gene match: 5. The CDR3 totals 12 residues. Written as DNA, the CDR3 is TGTGCCAGCAGTTTATACGGGACTAAGAAGTTCTTC. It yields the protein CASSLYGTKKFF.

V gene TRBV4-1 combines with J gene TRBJ2-7, with D uncertain. The germline gives CDR1 MGHRA, CDR2 YSYEKL. Trimming stripped 1 base from V and 0 bases from J, with 10 bases between. The CDR3 has 15 amino acids. CDR3: CASSQVQAGSYEQYF. DNA for the CDR3: TGCGCCAGCAGCCAAGTTCAGGCCGGCTCCTACGAGCAGTACTTC.

The CDR3 DNA reads as TGTGCCAGCAGCTTTAGCCGGGACAGGATATACTTCCAAGAGACCCAGTACTTC. It translates to CASSFSRDRIYFQETQYF. This chain uses TRBV5-6 with TRBJ2-5; TRBD1 aligns across 8 bases. With V trimmed by 2 bases and J by 1 base, 13 bases remained unmatched. Germline assignment: CDR1 SGHDT and CDR2 YYEEEE. This CDR3 is 18 amino acids long.

This rearrangement joins TRBV10-3 to TRBJ2-3; D call uncertain. V was clipped by 10 bases and J by 3 bases, with 14 bases between them. Germline-derived CDR1 and CDR2 are ENHRY and SYGVKD. The CDR3 covers 13 residues. CDR3 coding DNA: TGTGCCAGCCACTCCGACCGTACAGATACGCAGTATTTT. It codes for CASHSDRTDTQYF.

The chain employs TRBV5-8 and TRBJ1-4, with D possibly being TRBD1 (5 bases). The CDR3 is 15 residues long. Trimming took off 4 bases at V and 8 bases at J, with 18 bases between the two ends. Germline V lookup: CDR1 SGHTS, CDR2 YDEGEE. The DNA of the CDR3 is TGTGCCAGCAGCCCTGGGACCGCAAAGCGAGAAAAACTGTTTTTT. This sequence encodes CASSPGTAKREKLFF.

The V and J genes are TRBV19 and TRBJ1-3; 7 nucleotides agree with TRBD1. Germline V gene lookup returns CDR1 LNHDA and CDR2 SQIVND (reference sequence). This CDR3 contains 17 residues. Losses at the gene ends were 6 bases for V and 4 bases for J; bases not matched to a gene: 15. CDR3 bases: TGTGCCAGTAGCCGGGACAGCTACTGGAAGAGAGGAAACACCATATATTTT. Amino acid sequence: CASSRDSYWKRGNTIYF.